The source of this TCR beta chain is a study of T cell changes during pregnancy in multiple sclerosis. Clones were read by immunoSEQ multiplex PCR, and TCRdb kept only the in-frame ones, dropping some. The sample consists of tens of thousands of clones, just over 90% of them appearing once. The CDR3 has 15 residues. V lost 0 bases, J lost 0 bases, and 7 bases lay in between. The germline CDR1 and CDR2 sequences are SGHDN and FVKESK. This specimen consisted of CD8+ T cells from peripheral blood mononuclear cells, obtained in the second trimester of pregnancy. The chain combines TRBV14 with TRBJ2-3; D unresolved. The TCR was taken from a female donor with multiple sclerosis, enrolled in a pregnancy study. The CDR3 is CASSQDFSSTDTQYF. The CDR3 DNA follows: TGTGCCAGCAGCCAAGATTTTTCTAGCACAGATACGCAGTATTTT.